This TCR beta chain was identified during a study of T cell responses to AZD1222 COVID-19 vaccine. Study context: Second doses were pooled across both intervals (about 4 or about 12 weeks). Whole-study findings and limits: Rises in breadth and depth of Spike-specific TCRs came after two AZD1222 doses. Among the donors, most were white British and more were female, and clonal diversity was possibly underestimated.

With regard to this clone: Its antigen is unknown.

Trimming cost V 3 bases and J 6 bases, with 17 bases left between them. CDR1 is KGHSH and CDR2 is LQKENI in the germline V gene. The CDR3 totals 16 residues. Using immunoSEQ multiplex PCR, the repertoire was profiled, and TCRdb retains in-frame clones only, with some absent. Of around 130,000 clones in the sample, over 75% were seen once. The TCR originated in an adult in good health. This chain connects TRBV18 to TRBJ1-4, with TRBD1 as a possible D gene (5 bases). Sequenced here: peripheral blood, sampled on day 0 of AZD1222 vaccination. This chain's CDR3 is CASSPGTGGIYEKLFF. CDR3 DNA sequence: TGTGCCAGCTCACCCGGTACCGGGGGTATATATGAAAAACTGTTTTTT.